The rows below give T cell receptor beta chains drawn from one sample of a study of T cell responses to AZD1222 COVID-19 vaccine. Measured with immunoSEQ multiplex PCR; TCRdb has only the in-frame clones, and not every one. Found here are about 110,000 clones, 70% to 90% of them singletons; the top ten hold roughly 18%. The input for sequencing was peripheral blood, taken on day 0 of AZD1222 vaccination. The receptor set was obtained from an adult in good health. The CDR3 runs from the conserved cysteine through the conserved F or W. D genes are given only for firm matches. Clone size is shown for a subset of rows, as once, few, many or a class of expanded clone.

length,J,D,V,size,CDR3,DNA
14,TRBJ1-1,TRBD1,TRBV27,.,CASSPGQTNTEAFF,TGTGCCAGCAGTCCGGGACAGACGAACACTGAAGCTTTCTTT
15,TRBJ1-3,.,TRBV2,.,CASRRVRSSGNTIYF,TGTGCCAGCAGACGGGTCCGAAGCTCTGGAAACACCATATATTTT
13,TRBJ1-1,TRBD1,TRBV5-6,.,CASSLAGTVEAFF,TGTGCCAGCAGCTTGGCCGGGACAGTTGAAGCTTTCTTT
17,TRBJ2-2,TRBD2,TRBV3-1/TRBV3-2,.,CASSQDRGLALPGELFF,TGTGCCAGCAGCCAAGATAGGGGACTAGCATTGCCCGGGGAGCTGTTTTTT
15,TRBJ1-2,.,TRBV2,.,CASRFETRSNYGYTF,TGTGCCAGCAGATTCGAGACACGCTCTAACTATGGCTACACCTTC
14,TRBJ2-1,TRBD2,TRBV20-1,.,CSASGIRRGDEQFF,TGCAGTGCTAGTGGGATTCGACGGGGGGATGAGCAGTTCTTC
15,TRBJ2-7,TRBD1,TRBV5-1,.,CASSLAGTGAYEQYF,TGCGCCAGCAGCTTGGCCGGGACAGGGGCCTACGAGCAGTACTTC
13,TRBJ2-2,.,TRBV11-3,.,CASSLTYTGELFF,TGTGCCAGCAGCTTAACTTACACCGGGGAGCTGTTTTTT
11,TRBJ2-2,.,TRBV9,.,CASSSVIELFF,TGTGCCAGCAGCTCCGTTATCGAGCTGTTTTTT
17,TRBJ2-1,.,TRBV12-2,once,CASRLMAGGTSYNEQFF,TGTGCAAGTCGCTTGATGGCGGGAGGGACCTCCTACAATGAGCAGTTCTTC
14,TRBJ1-2,.,TRBV15,.,CATSTGRSGEGYTF,TGTGCCACCAGCACTGGACGGTCGGGGGAGGGCTACACCTTC
15,TRBJ2-3,.,TRBV5-4,.,CASSRQAATQDTQYF,TGTGCCAGCAGCCGGCAGGCAGCCACCCAGGATACGCAGTATTTT
13,TRBJ1-2,.,TRBV6-2/TRBV6-3,.,CASSKGRWGGYTF,TGTGCCAGCAGCAAGGGACGTTGGGGTGGCTACACCTTC